This TCR beta chain was found in a study of T cell changes during pregnancy in multiple sclerosis. The V gene lost 0 bases and the J gene lost 7 bases, with 10 bases spanning the gap. CDR3 length equals 14 residues. Germline CDR1 and CDR2: MNHEY and SVGAGI. Here immunoSEQ multiplex PCR was the method, and the copy in TCRdb shows in-frame clones only, minus some. The sample has tens of thousands of clones; over 75% are singletons. The sample was CD8+ T cells from peripheral blood mononuclear cells, taken in the second trimester of pregnancy. The TCR sequence derives from a female donor with multiple sclerosis, enrolled in a pregnancy study. The chain joins TRBV6-5 to TRBJ1-5; unclear D gene. CDR3 protein: CASSYSSGGQPQHF. In DNA, the CDR3 is TGTGCCAGCAGTTACTCGTCGGGCGGGCAGCCCCAGCATTTT.